Shown below are 3 T cell receptor beta chains from a single sample sequenced in a study of CD8+CD57+ T cells in acquired aplastic anemia. Genomic DNA constituted the template upon which TCR beta VDJ and CDR3 profiling was performed. TCRdb reanalysed the reads using MiXCR and keeps one entry per CDR3 protein. The data show tens of thousands of distinct CDR3 sequences, with about 56% seen just once and roughly 2.5% held by the top ten. Sequenced: sorted CD4+, CD8+, or CD8+CD57+ T cells (not recorded which) from PBMCs. The receptors stem from a human donor in good health, serving as a control.

A note on this clonotype: One end of the junction is discordant with germline, which a read error may explain. The V call is TRBV6-1, the J call TRBJ1-5; tentative D call: TRBD1 (6 bases). Germline V gene data show CDR1 as MNHNS and CDR2 as SASEGT. This CDR3 is 14 amino acids long. The CDR3 coding sequence is TGTCCCAGCAAGAAGGACAGTGGAGATCAGCCCCAGCATTTC. This encodes CPSKKDSGDQPQHF.

In this sample, this clonotype turned up many times. The chain is built from TRBV19 and TRBJ1-3, with D possibly being TRBD1 (5 bases). The CDR3 runs to 16 residues. From germline, CDR1 is LNHDA and CDR2 SQIVND (reference sequence). Trimming removed 5 bases from V and 2 bases from J, with 16 bases in between. Here the CDR3 DNA reads TGTGCCAGTAGTGGGCTTACCAGGGATACTGGAAACACCATATATTTT. Translating gives CASSGLTRDTGNTIYF.

Of note for this clonotype: The conserved final phenylalanine or tryptophan is absent from the CDR3, which likely points to a read error. No DNA is shown, since the ends of the CDR3 on it are uncertain; the CDR3 is the one TCRdb lists. The genes are TRBV12-3 or TRBV12-4 and TRBJ2-7; TRBD2, the table's D call, was not compared with the DNA. The CDR3 totals 14 residues, both ends included. The CDR3 spells CASRPDGTRGEQYL.